This passage covers 5 T cell receptor beta chains from one sample sequenced in a study of blood T cell repertoires in COVID-19. Produced via immunoSEQ multiplex PCR; TCRdb's table is partial and in-frame only. The table records around 300,000 clones, under 90% of them present only once. Source material: peripheral blood. The receptors here all came from a woman in her forties or fifties who had recovered from COVID-19.

The V gene is TRBV25-1, the J gene TRBJ1-4, with TRBD1 identical over 8 bases. Trimming at V came to 4 bases and at J to 7 bases, leaving 8 bases not matched to a gene. The CDR3 covers 15 residues. CDR1 and CDR2 from the germline V gene are MGHDK and SYGVNS. CDR3 sequence reads: CASSAGQVWGEKLFF. Here the CDR3 DNA reads TGTGCCAGCAGTGCGGGACAGGTATGGGGTGAAAAACTGTTTTTT. Full variable domain (rest looked up from reference TRBV25-1 and TRBJ1-4): EADIYQTPRYLVIGTGKKITLECSQTMGHDKMYWYQQDPGMELHLIHYSYGVNSTEKGDLSSESTVSRIRTEHFPLTLESARPSHTSQYLCASSAGQVWGEKLFFGSGTQLSVL.

This clone showed up just a few times. CDR3 protein: CASSQLEGQGTYEQYF. The CDR3 bases are TGCGCCAGCAGCCAATTAGAGGGACAGGGAACCTACGAGCAGTACTTC. This chain joins TRBV4-3 and TRBJ2-7; TRBD1 matches 9 bases. The CDR3 extends over 16 amino acids. Germline V gene data show CDR1 as LGHNA and CDR2 as YSLEER. J gave up 2 bases and V 2 bases, and 7 bases lay outside the gene matches.

The V call is TRBV6-5, the J call TRBJ2-6; D ambiguous. CDR1 is MNHEY, CDR2 SVGAGI, per germline. This CDR3 has 12 amino acids. Deletions cut 11 bases from V and 1 base from J, with 6 bases between. The CDR3 nucleotides are TGTGCCGCACAATCTGGGGCCAACGTCCTGACTTTC. As protein: CAAQSGANVLTF.

The V gene is TRBV4-3, the J gene TRBJ1-3; D remains unclear. The germline V gene encodes CDR1 LGHNA and CDR2 YSLEER. V was cut by 0 bases and J by 0 bases, with 9 bases left in between. This CDR3 is built from 16 residues. CDR3: CASSQDPEGSGNTIYF. CDR3 sequence (DNA): TGCGCCAGCAGCCAAGATCCGGAGGGCTCTGGAAACACCATATATTTT.

The chain uses TRBV5-1 and TRBJ2-3; 7 bases map to TRBD2. V was clipped by 3 bases and J by 2 bases; unmatched bases: 9. The germline gives CDR1 SGHRS, CDR2 YFSETQ. The length of the CDR3 is 16 residues. CDR3 region: CASSSYGGVITDTQYF. In DNA, the CDR3 is TGCGCCAGCAGCTCTTATGGGGGGGTAATCACAGATACGCAGTATTTT.